This TCR beta chain was sequenced for a study of shared clonotypes between healthy human individuals. Whole-study context: CD8 memory received one plate per donor, CD8 naive two, CD4 memory three and CD4 naive three.

Naive CD8 cells lacked CD45RO and underwent positive selection for CCR7, leaving out terminally differentiated effector memory CD45RA+ cells. CDR1 and CDR2 (germline): MDHEN, SYDVKM. The CDR3 has 17 residues. V shed 2 bases, J shed 0 bases, and the junction held 4 bases outside the gene matches. Data came from immunoSEQ multiplex PCR; TCRdb stores just in-frame clones and leaves some out. The table lists some 600,000 clones, about 96% of them singletons. A word on this clone: Its antigen remains unidentified.

Study-wide points: Across subsets, estimated richness was generally greater for naive than for memory populations. Sharing of clonotypes among donors was expected to vary with sequencing depth. Limited genetic and exposure-history diversity came from having few donors.

V gene TRBV28 combines with J gene TRBJ2-2, with 9 nucleotides matching TRBD1. Sequencing was carried out using naive CD8+ T cells sorted from blood. The sequence derives from a woman aged 25-40 years in good health. The CDR3 loop reads CASSLGTGQPNTGELFF. CDR3 nucleotides: TGTGCCAGCAGTTTAGGGACAGGGCAACCGAACACCGGGGAGCTGTTTTTT.